Presented here are 32 T cell receptor beta chains from one specimen sequenced in a study of cytomegalovirus exposure and HLA in healthy donors. 13 Jbeta primers and 60 Vbeta primers were used for the PCR. Produced via immunoSEQ multiplex PCR; TCRdb's table is partial and in-frame only. Found here are about 140,000 clones, over 65% of them singletons; the top ten hold over 2.5%. Sequencing was done on a sample of PBMCs. The receptors here all came from a female donor in good health and CMV-seronegative.

The V gene is TRBV27, the J gene TRBJ1-1; D ambiguous. Looked up from germline, CDR1 is MNHEY and CDR2 is SMNVEV (reference sequence). V lost 6 bases and J lost 3, with 8 bases in between. The length of the CDR3 is 12 residues. The CDR3 here is CASRGLDTEAFF. For the CDR3, the DNA is TGTGCCAGCAGAGGCCTAGACACTGAAGCTTTCTTT.

The chain links TRBV9 to TRBJ2-3; TRBD2 matches 8 bases. Trimming cost V 4 bases and J 6 bases; bases outside gene matches: 7. Per the germline V gene, CDR1 is SGDLS and CDR2 is YYNGEE. This CDR3 has 14 residues. This chain's CDR3 is CASSSGTRGDTQYF. CDR3 bases: TGTGCCAGCAGCTCCGGGACTAGGGGGGATACGCAGTATTTT.

This clone was recorded only once. J is TRBJ2-1 and V is TRBV28, with D maybe TRBD2 (6 bases). In germline, CDR1 is MDHEN, CDR2 SYDVKM. The V end was cut by 5 bases, the J end by 2 bases, with 13 bases between. The CDR3 loop spans 15 amino acids. CDR3 amino acids: CASSGGAVTYNEQFF. The CDR3 DNA is TGTGCCAGCAGTGGCGGGGCAGTGACCTACAATGAGCAGTTCTTC.

This clone was observed a few times. The chain links TRBV15 to TRBJ2-3; 10 bases agree with TRBD1. The CDR3 runs 16 residues. CDR1 LNHNV and CDR2 YYDKDF come from the germline V gene (reference sequence). Losses at the gene ends were 2 bases for V and 4 bases for J; bases not matched to a gene: 6. Written as DNA, the CDR3 is TGTGCCACCAGCAGATACCTGGACAGGGGGTCAGATACGCAGTATTTT. Its translation: CATSRYLDRGSDTQYF.

The chain's CDR3 is CASSGWRAGTSEYEQYF. CDR3 DNA: TGCGCCAGCAGCGGGTGGAGAGCCGGGACTAGCGAGTACGAGCAGTACTTC. The V and J genes are TRBV4-1 and TRBJ2-7, with 10 bases matching TRBD2. Looked up from germline, CDR1 is MGHRA and CDR2 is YSYEKL. J was trimmed by 4 bases and V by 5 bases; bases with no gene match: 14. This CDR3 is built from 17 residues.

The rearrangement joins TRBV27 to TRBJ1-2, with D perhaps matching TRBD1 (6 bases). The CDR3 totals 12 residues. Germline V gene lookup returns CDR1 MNHEY and CDR2 SMNVEV (reference sequence). The CDR3 loop is CHRAGRGHGYTF. The CDR3 region has the DNA TGTCACAGGGCAGGTCGGGGTCATGGCTACACCTTC.

This clone was seen a few times. V and J are TRBV5-4 and TRBJ2-5; D possibly corresponds to TRBD2 (7 bases). Looked up from germline, CDR1 is SGHNT and CDR2 is YYREEE (reference sequence). This CDR3 is built from 15 residues. Trimming took off 1 base at V and 2 bases at J, with 12 bases between the two ends. CDR3 amino acids: CASSLMRGPQETQYF. As DNA, the CDR3 is TGTGCCAGCAGCTTGATGCGGGGGCCTCAAGAGACCCAGTACTTC.

V is TRBV19 and J is TRBJ2-3, with 8 bases identical to TRBD2. V lost 4 bases, J lost 8 bases, and 20 bases stayed unmatched. Germline CDR1 LNHDA, CDR2 SQIVND (reference sequence). The CDR3 is 18 residues long. Here the CDR3 reads CASSKVSGRAGGIATQYF. In DNA, the CDR3 is TGTGCCAGTAGTAAAGTTTCCGGTCGGGCGGGAGGAATCGCTACGCAGTATTTT. Complete variable domain (other parts from reference TRBV19 and TRBJ2-3): DGGITQSPKYLFRKEGQNVTLSCEQNLNHDAMYWYRQDPGQGLRLIYYSQIVNDFQKGDIAEGYSVSREKKESFPLTVTSAQKNPTAFYLCASSKVSGRAGGIATQYFGPGTRLTVL.

The chain uses TRBV6-6 and TRBJ1-5, with D hard to call. The V and J ends lost 4 bases and 9 bases respectively, with 7 bases between them. Germline loops: CDR1 MNHNY, CDR2 SVGAGI (reference sequence). The CDR3 has 11 amino acids. The CDR3 sequence: CASSSLRPQHF. The CDR3 DNA follows: TGTGCCAGCAGTTCATTGCGGCCCCAGCATTTT.

The CDR3 nucleotides read TGTGCCTGGAGTAGAAGCGGAGGCACCTCCTACAATGAGCAGTTCTTC. Protein sequence: CAWSRSGGTSYNEQFF. V and J are TRBV30 and TRBJ2-1; tentatively, D is TRBD2 (5 bases). Trimming took 2 bases from V and 0 from J, leaving 14 bases between them. Germline CDR1 GTSNPN, CDR2 SVGIG (reference sequence). The CDR3 covers 16 residues.

The chain couples TRBV7-9 to TRBJ2-1, with D possibly being TRBD2 (5 bases). CDR3 length equals 18 residues. CDR1 is SEHNR, CDR2 FQNEAQ, per germline (reference sequence). Trimming removed 5 bases from V and 5 bases from J, with 25 bases in between. The CDR3 is CASSQGGRGLTFHNEQFF. The CDR3, as DNA: TGTGCCAGCAGCCAAGGAGGTAGAGGGTTGACTTTTCACAATGAGCAGTTCTTC.

This clone has only a few counts. This chain uses TRBV7-9 with TRBJ2-3; perhaps TRBD1 as D (6 bases). Germline V gene sequence: CDR1 SEHNR, CDR2 FQNEAQ (reference sequence). V gave up 5 bases and J gave up 4 bases, with 16 bases separating them. The CDR3 spans 15 residues. As DNA, the CDR3 is TGTGCCAGCAGCGTCCAATTACAGGGTTCAGATACGCAGTATTTT. Translation gives CASSVQLQGSDTQYF.

The chain is built from TRBV27 and TRBJ2-2; no definite D call. The CDR3 sequence is 12 residues long. Trimming removed 3 bases from V and 8 bases from J, with 7 bases in between. Germline V gene sequence: CDR1 MNHEY, CDR2 SMNVEV (reference sequence). The CDR3 protein is CASSLVLGELFF. For the CDR3, the DNA is TGTGCCAGCAGTTTGGTACTGGGGGAGCTGTTTTTT.

This clone was seen only once. The V and J genes are TRBV19 and TRBJ1-2, with unresolved D. V was trimmed by 3 bases and J by 5 bases, leaving 19 bases between them. Germline assignment: CDR1 LNHDA and CDR2 SQIVND (reference sequence). The length of the CDR3 is 16 residues. CDR3 sequence: CASSITTSGGSYGYTF. The CDR3 DNA sequence: TGTGCCAGTAGTATCACAACTTCGGGTGGAAGTTATGGCTACACCTTC.

The V call is TRBV5-4, the J call TRBJ2-2, with 9 positions matching TRBD2. This CDR3 comprises 16 residues. The ends lost 1 base at V and 6 bases at J; junction bases unmatched: 7. The V gene's germline CDR1 is SGHNT and CDR2 YYREEE (reference sequence). The CDR3 DNA is TGTGCCAGCAGCTTGAATAGCGGGAGTTCGGCCGGGGAGCTGTTTTTT. Its translation is CASSLNSGSSAGELFF.

This sequence joins TRBV6-7 and TRBJ2-5; D gene ambiguous. TRBV6-7 is an ORF, with its function uncertain. V was trimmed by 0 bases and J by 2 bases, leaving 7 bases between them. This CDR3 comprises 14 residues. The CDR3 nucleotides read TGTGCCAGCAGTTACTCGAAAGCACAAGAGACCCAGTACTTC. This translates into CASSYSKAQETQYF.

A word on this clone: Within the sample, other DNA sequences also encode this same CDR3. The CDR3 here is CASSLGQGNNEQFF. CDR3 sequence (DNA): TGCGCCAGCAGCTTGGGACAGGGGAACAATGAGCAGTTCTTC. The rearrangement links TRBV5-1 to TRBJ2-1, with TRBD1 identical over 8 bases. CDR3 length: 14 residues. Per germline, CDR1 SGHRS and CDR2 YFSETQ. Trimming removed 0 bases from V and 5 bases from J; junction bases left unmatched: 1. Variable domain in full (rest from reference TRBV5-1 and TRBJ2-1): KAGVTQTPRYLIKTRGQQVTLSCSPISGHRSVSWYQQTPGQGLQFLFEYFSETQRNKGNFPGRFSGRQFSNSRSEMNVSTLELGDSALYLCASSLGQGNNEQFFGPGTRLTVL.

V gene TRBV18 combines with J gene TRBJ2-3, with 9 bases aligning to TRBD2. The CDR3 extends over 16 amino acids. Losses at the gene ends were 3 bases for V and 0 bases for J; bases not matched to a gene: 4. Per germline, CDR1 KGHSH and CDR2 LQKENI. CDR3 bases: TGTGCCAGCTCACCGCTTGCGGGAGGGAGCACAGATACGCAGTATTTT. This codes for CASSPLAGGSTDTQYF.

Only one count was recorded for this clone. The gene calls are TRBV11-3 and TRBJ2-3; the match to TRBD2 covers 13 bases. The CDR3 totals 16 residues. In germline, CDR1 is SGHNT, CDR2 YENEEA. V was clipped by 5 bases and J by 4 bases; unmatched bases: 6. CDR3 in amino acids: CASSPGLAGAADTQYF. The CDR3 region has the DNA TGTGCCAGCAGCCCCGGACTAGCGGGAGCCGCAGATACGCAGTATTTT.

This chain links TRBV5-4 with TRBJ2-3; TRBD2 is a possible D gene (6 bases). This CDR3 has 16 amino acids. The ends were cut back, 4 bases at V and 0 bases at J, with 15 bases in the middle. Looked up from germline, CDR1 is SGHNT and CDR2 is YYREEE (reference sequence). The CDR3 DNA reads as TGTGCCAGCAGCCTAAATAGCGGCCTTAGCACAGATACGCAGTATTTT. Translated, it gives CASSLNSGLSTDTQYF.

J is TRBJ1-6 and V is TRBV7-3; D might be TRBD1 (6 bases). From germline, CDR1 is SGHTA and CDR2 FQGTGA. This CDR3 is 15 amino acids long. Trimming left V 1 base short and J 9 bases short, with 13 bases between. DNA for the CDR3: TGTGCCAGCAGCTTAATGGCAGCAGGGGCTTCACCCCTCCACTTT. It is translated as CASSLMAAGASPLHF. Combining the CDR3 with reference TRBV7-3 and TRBJ1-6 gives the whole variable domain GAGVSQTPSNKVTEKGKYVELRCDPISGHTALYWYRQSLGQGPEFLIYFQGTGAADDSGLPNDRFFAVRPEGSVSTLKIQRTERGDSAVYLCASSLMAAGASPLHFGNGTRLTVT.

The chain is built from TRBV30 and TRBJ2-7; D is possibly TRBD1 (5 bases). The germline V gene has CDR1 GTSNPN and CDR2 SVGIG (reference sequence). V was trimmed by 4 bases and J by 5 bases, leaving 15 bases between them. This CDR3 spans 13 amino acids. As DNA, the CDR3 is TGTGCCTGGAACCCCAGGGTAGGAGACGAGCAGTACTTC. It specifies CAWNPRVGDEQYF.

The chain has TRBV30 and TRBJ1-5, with D hard to call. This CDR3 region has 16 residues. Germline V gene sequence: CDR1 GTSNPN, CDR2 SVGIG (reference sequence). Trimming took 0 bases from V and 4 from J, leaving 16 bases between them. DNA of the CDR3: TGTGCCTGGAGTGTAGGTCTTGGACTTACAAATCAGCCCCAGCATTTT. Encoded protein: CAWSVGLGLTNQPQHF.

The chain is built from TRBV7-9 and TRBJ2-1; the match to TRBD1 covers 8 bases. This CDR3 comprises 15 residues. The ends lost 6 bases at V and 2 bases at J; junction bases unmatched: 6. CDR1 SEHNR and CDR2 FQNEAQ come from the germline V gene (reference sequence). This CDR3 reads CASSSGGGTYNEQFF. The CDR3 DNA reads as TGTGCCAGCAGTTCAGGGGGCGGCACCTACAATGAGCAGTTCTTC.

The chain couples TRBV6-1 to TRBJ1-2; 7 bases are a match to TRBD1. CDR1 is MNHNS and CDR2 is SASEGT in the germline V gene. The CDR3 totals 14 residues. V trimming: 1 base; J trimming: 4 bases; junction bases outside the gene matches: 3. The CDR3 here is CASSEGQGGYGYTF. As DNA, the CDR3 is TGTGCCAGCAGTGAAGGACAGGGCGGCTATGGCTACACCTTC.

The CDR3 protein is CASSPSSGGGSEQFF. The CDR3 DNA follows: TGTGCCAGCAGCCCCTCTAGCGGGGGGGGGTCAGAGCAGTTCTTC. The V gene is TRBV5-4, the J gene TRBJ2-1, with TRBD2 matching over 12 bases. Germline V gene sequence: CDR1 SGHNT, CDR2 YYREEE (reference sequence). V lost 4 bases and J lost 10; bases outside the gene matches: 9. The CDR3 is made up of 15 amino acids.

The count of this clone is one. This rearrangement joins TRBV18 to TRBJ2-5; D is possibly TRBD1 (5 bases). The V end was cut by 4 bases, the J end by 4 bases, with 13 bases between. Looked up from germline, CDR1 is KGHSH and CDR2 is LQKENI. The CDR3 loop spans 14 amino acids. The CDR3 bases are TGTGCCAGCTCACAGACAGCCCTCCGAGAGACCCAGTACTTC. This sequence encodes CASSQTALRETQYF.

The chain carries TRBV15 and TRBJ1-1; 11 bases fit TRBD1. Per germline, CDR1 LNHNV and CDR2 YYDKDF (reference sequence). The J segment lost 4 bases and the V segment lost 4 bases, leaving 11 bases of the junction unmatched. This CDR3 comprises 17 residues. Here the CDR3 reads CATSIGGQGARGTEAFF. Here the CDR3 DNA reads TGTGCCACCAGCATAGGCGGACAGGGGGCTCGTGGCACTGAAGCTTTCTTT.

The CDR3 coding sequence is TGTGCCTGGGACCCCCTCCTCGCTAGCGGGAATACCTACGAGCAGTACTTC. Its protein is CAWDPLLASGNTYEQYF. The chain recombines TRBV30 with TRBJ2-7; 9 bases line up with TRBD2. The V gene end was trimmed by 5 bases and the J gene end by 2 bases; junction bases not matched to a gene: 16. This CDR3 has 17 residues. CDR1 and CDR2 (germline): GTSNPN, SVGIG (reference sequence).

V gene TRBV7-8 combines with J gene TRBJ2-3, with TRBD2 matching over 13 bases. The CDR3 has 15 amino acids. With 7 bases clipped from V and 2 bases from J, the junction kept 3 bases outside the gene matches. Germline-derived CDR1 and CDR2 are SGHVS and FQNEAQ. The CDR3, as DNA: TGTGCCAGCACGACTAGCGGGAGGTACACAGATACGCAGTATTTT. It translates to CASTTSGRYTDTQYF.

The V gene is TRBV14, the J gene TRBJ1-3; 7 bases match TRBD1. Germline V CDR1 and CDR2: SGHDN, FVKESK. The CDR3 is 18 amino acids. V was clipped by 2 bases and J by 2 bases; unmatched bases: 12. CDR3 loop: CASSQYPLQGITGNTIYF. Written as DNA, the CDR3 is TGTGCCAGCAGCCAATATCCCCTACAGGGGATCACTGGAAACACCATATATTTT.

This clone appeared a few times. This chain connects TRBV5-6 to TRBJ1-1; possible D gene TRBD1, 6 bases. The germline V and J ends were trimmed by 6 bases and 3 bases, with 18 bases remaining between them. Germline lookup yields CDR1 SGHDT and CDR2 YYEEEE. The CDR3 consists of 15 residues. CDR3 region: CASNLGAGEHTEAFF. The CDR3, as DNA: TGTGCCAGCAACCTCGGGGCAGGGGAGCACACTGAAGCTTTCTTT.